This passage covers 5 T cell receptor beta chains from one sample sequenced in a study of T cells in Graves' hyperthyroidism and ophthalmopathy. It was RNA transcripts that yielded the amplified TCR beta CDR3 regions. The primer set for the first-round RT-PCR of the TCR CDR3 was HTBI. MiXCR, run by TCRdb on the multiplex PCR reads, gives a single entry per CDR3 protein. There are about 560,000 distinct CDR3 sequences in the sample; roughly a sixth occur only once, and roughly 18% lies in the top ten. The sample was blood. All receptors derive from a woman aged 18-29 years with Graves' hyperthyroidism.

This clonotype was seen only a few times. The chain uses TRBV10-1 and TRBJ1-1; tentative D call: TRBD1 (5 bases). The CDR3 has 13 amino acids. Per the germline V gene, CDR1 is WNHNN and CDR2 is SYGVQD (reference sequence). V dropped 6 bases and J dropped 5 bases, with 13 bases sitting between them. The CDR3 nucleotides are TGCGCCAGCAGCGCGGGGCCGGCGACTGAAGCTTTCTTT. Protein: CASSAGPATEAFF.

The sample holds many counts of this clonotype. The chain couples TRBV12-3 or TRBV12-4 to TRBJ2-1, with D possibly being TRBD1 (9 bases). The CDR3 extends over 16 amino acids. The germline V and J ends were trimmed by 7 bases and 4 bases, with 20 bases remaining between them. The CDR3 is CASIAGGGTGYNEQFF. In DNA, the CDR3 is TGTGCCAGCATCGCGGGAGGTGGGACAGGGTACAATGAGCAGTTCTTC.

This clonotype was counted at least ten times. The gene calls are TRBV28 and TRBJ2-5; 10 positions agree with TRBD1. This CDR3 spans 19 amino acids. The germline gives CDR1 MDHEN, CDR2 SYDVKM. V shed 4 bases, J shed 2 bases, and the junction held 16 bases outside the gene matches. The DNA of the CDR3 is TGTGCCAGCAGTTCCCCCGGGACAGGGGAAGAGTGGTCGCAAGAGACCCAGTACTTC. Protein product: CASSSPGTGEEWSQETQYF.

The J gene is TRBJ2-1, the V gene TRBV27, with 13 positions matching TRBD2. The CDR3 contains 17 residues. Looked up from germline, CDR1 is MNHEY and CDR2 is SMNVEV (reference sequence). V dropped 4 bases and J dropped 4; count of bases not matched to a gene: 7. The CDR3: CASSSKLAGGPYNEQFF. DNA of the CDR3: TGTGCCAGCAGTTCAAAACTAGCGGGAGGGCCATACAATGAGCAGTTCTTC.

This chain links TRBV6-1 with TRBJ1-3; D unclear. Germline loops: CDR1 MNHNS, CDR2 SASEGT. The CDR3 is 15 amino acids. The V gene lost 1 base and the J gene lost 0 bases, with 7 bases spanning the gap. The CDR3 loop reads CASSEVDGSGNTIYF. The CDR3 coding sequence is TGTGCCAGCAGTGAAGTAGACGGCTCTGGAAACACCATATATTTT.